What follows are 10 T cell receptor beta chains derived from one specimen sequenced in a study of beta chain features in type 1 diabetes. Findings of the study overall: Significant though moderate, a shortening of TCRB CDR3s appeared in all four CD4+ subsets of Type 1 diabetes patients.

Their cognate antigens are unknown. Reverse transcription of all isolated RNA meant that expressed TCRB transcripts were sequenced. Assay: immunoSEQ multiplex PCR; the TCRdb copy retains only in-frame clones and omits some. The data show about 640,000 clones, around 12% seen once. The sample consisted of naive CD4+ T cells from blood. Receptors originate from a man aged 25 to 40 with type 1 diabetes.

The chain couples TRBV18 to TRBJ2-3, with 9 bases matching TRBD1. The CDR3 has 16 amino acids. Looked up from germline, CDR1 is KGHSH and CDR2 is LQKENI. V trimming: 3 bases; J trimming: 3 bases; junction bases outside the gene matches: 7. The CDR3 loop is CASSPSGTGRTDTQYF. CDR3 nucleotides: TGTGCCAGCTCACCCTCCGGGACAGGGAGAACAGATACGCAGTATTTT.

The chain combines TRBV28 with TRBJ2-7, with D possibly called TRBD1 or TRBD2 (5 bases each). Per the germline V gene, CDR1 is MDHEN and CDR2 is SYDVKM. Trimming shortened V by 5 bases and J by 4 bases, and 12 bases separated the two germline ends. The CDR3 loop spans 13 amino acids. The CDR3 spells CASSPGRVYEQYF. CDR3 in DNA: TGTGCCAGCAGTCCGGGACGGGTATACGAGCAGTACTTC. The variable domain in full, completed from reference TRBV28 and TRBJ2-7, reads DVKVTQSSRYLVKRTGEKVFLECVQDMDHENMFWYRQDPGLGLRLIYFSYDVKMKEKGDIPEGYSVSREKKERFSLILESASTNQTSMYLCASSPGRVYEQYFGPGTRLTVT.

This clone was observed a handful of times. V gene TRBV5-1 combines with J gene TRBJ2-5, with D perhaps TRBD1 (5 bases). Germline lookup yields CDR1 SGHRS and CDR2 YFSETQ. The V end lost 4 bases, the J end lost 5 bases, and 18 bases lay between the germline ends. This CDR3 region has 15 residues. The CDR3 is CASSPSTVKGETQYF. The DNA of the CDR3 is TGCGCCAGCAGCCCTTCGACGGTTAAGGGGGAGACCCAGTACTTC.

The sample holds a few counts of this clone. The CDR3 protein is CASSPDRGLSGNTIYF. The CDR3 DNA is TGCGCCAGCAGCCCTGACAGGGGGCTATCTGGAAACACCATATATTTT. The chain is built from TRBV4-3 and TRBJ1-3; 10 positions agree with TRBD1. This CDR3 comprises 16 residues. The germline gives CDR1 LGHNA, CDR2 YSLEER. After removal of 4 bases from V and 1 base from J, the junction contained 4 bases not matched to a gene.

This clone was observed a handful of times. The J gene is TRBJ1-2, the V gene TRBV7-9; no firm D call. This CDR3 comprises 12 residues. Germline V gene data show CDR1 as SEHNR and CDR2 as FQNEAQ (reference sequence). V was clipped by 5 bases and J by 6 bases, with 10 bases between them. The CDR3 DNA sequence: TGTGCCAGCAGCAGCGGGGAAAATGGCTACACCTTC. Translation: CASSSGENGYTF.

This clone showed up just a few times. V and J are TRBV5-1 and TRBJ2-5; D perhaps matches TRBD2 (6 bases). The V end lost 4 bases, the J end lost 1 base, and 11 bases lay between the germline ends. Germline values: CDR1 SGHRS, CDR2 YFSETQ. This CDR3 has 14 amino acids. The CDR3 DNA sequence: TGCGCCAGCAGCCTCGGGAGCCTCCAAGAGACCCAGTACTTC. Translated, it gives CASSLGSLQETQYF.

This clone was counted between two and nine times. This chain uses TRBV9 with TRBJ1-6; D is uncertain. The CDR3 spans 12 residues. The germline gives CDR1 SGDLS, CDR2 YYNGEE. V shed 4 bases and J shed 7 bases, with 6 bases lying between them. CDR3 in DNA: TGTGCCAGCAGCTTAACAAATTCACCCCTCCACTTT. Its translation: CASSLTNSPLHF.

This clone was observed a few times. The chain combines TRBV19 with TRBJ2-6; D gene unclear. The germline V gene encodes CDR1 LNHDA and CDR2 SQIVND (reference sequence). V was clipped by 8 bases and J by 0 bases, with 11 bases between them. This CDR3 contains 15 residues. The CDR3 here is CASSPWSSGANVLTF. The CDR3 DNA reads TGTGCCAGTTCCCCGTGGTCCTCTGGGGCCAACGTCCTGACTTTC.

This clone was seen only a few times. CDR3 sequence reads: CASTQRTGRTPLHF. The DNA for the CDR3 is TGTGCCAGCACTCAGCGGACAGGTCGAACACCCCTCCACTTT. The V and J genes are TRBV6-5 and TRBJ1-6; 7 nucleotides agree with TRBD1. The CDR3 runs to 14 residues. CDR1 and CDR2 (germline): MNHEY, SVGAGI. J gave up 11 bases and V 7 bases, and 11 bases lay outside the gene matches.

This rearrangement joins TRBV2 to TRBJ1-1; tentatively, D is TRBD1 (5 bases). The germline V gene encodes CDR1 SNHLY and CDR2 FYNNEI. The ends were cut back, 10 bases at V and 1 base at J, with 7 bases in the middle. This CDR3 has 11 residues. CDR3 sequence: CAITGNTEAFF. DNA for the CDR3: TGTGCCATCACAGGGAACACTGAAGCTTTCTTT.